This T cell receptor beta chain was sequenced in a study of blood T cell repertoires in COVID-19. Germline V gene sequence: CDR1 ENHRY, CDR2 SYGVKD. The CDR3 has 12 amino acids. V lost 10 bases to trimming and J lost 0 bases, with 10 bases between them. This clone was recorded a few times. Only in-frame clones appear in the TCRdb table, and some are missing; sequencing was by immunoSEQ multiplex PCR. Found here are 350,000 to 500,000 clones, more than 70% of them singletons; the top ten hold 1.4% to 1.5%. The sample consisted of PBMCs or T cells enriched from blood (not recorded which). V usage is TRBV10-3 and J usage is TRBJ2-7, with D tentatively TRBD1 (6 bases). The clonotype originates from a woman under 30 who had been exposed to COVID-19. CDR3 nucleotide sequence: TGTGCCACCGGACAGAGCTCCTACGAGCAGTACTTC. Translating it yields CATGQSSYEQYF.